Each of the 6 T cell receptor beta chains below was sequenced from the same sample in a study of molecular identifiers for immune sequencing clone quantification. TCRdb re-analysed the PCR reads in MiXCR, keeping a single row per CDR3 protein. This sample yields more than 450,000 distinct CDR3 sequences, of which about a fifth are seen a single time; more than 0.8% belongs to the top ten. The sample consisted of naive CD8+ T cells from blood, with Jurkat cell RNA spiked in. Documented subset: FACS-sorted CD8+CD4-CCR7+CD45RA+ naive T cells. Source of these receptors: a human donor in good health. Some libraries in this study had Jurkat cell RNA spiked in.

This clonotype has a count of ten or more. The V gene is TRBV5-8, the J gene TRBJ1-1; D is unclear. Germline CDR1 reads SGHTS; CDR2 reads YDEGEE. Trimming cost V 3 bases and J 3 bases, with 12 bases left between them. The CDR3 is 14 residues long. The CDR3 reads CASSYRTLDTEAFF. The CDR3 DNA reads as TGTGCCAGCAGCTACCGCACCCTGGACACTGAAGCTTTCTTT. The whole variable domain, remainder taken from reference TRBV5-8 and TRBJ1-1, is EAGVTQSPTHLIKTRGQQATLRCSPISGHTSVYWYQQALGLGLQFLLWYDEGEERNRGNFPPRFSGRQFPNYSSELNVNALELEDSALYLCASSYRTLDTEAFFGQGTRLTVV.

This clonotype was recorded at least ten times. CDR3 in amino acids: CASSPPGTSVDNEQFF. The CDR3 DNA sequence: TGTGCCAGCAGCCCACCCGGGACTAGCGTCGACAATGAGCAGTTCTTC. The V gene is TRBV13, the J gene TRBJ2-1; 10 nucleotides match TRBD2. The CDR3 runs to 16 residues. The J segment lost 5 bases and the V segment lost 5 bases, leaving 9 bases of the junction unmatched. The V gene's germline CDR1 is PRHDT and CDR2 FYEKMQ (reference sequence).

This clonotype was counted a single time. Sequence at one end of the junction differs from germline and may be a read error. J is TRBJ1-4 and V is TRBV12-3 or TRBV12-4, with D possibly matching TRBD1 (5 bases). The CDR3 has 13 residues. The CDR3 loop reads CASRPGSEEKPFF. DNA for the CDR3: TGTGCCAGCAGGCCAGGGTCTGAGGAAAAACCGTTTTTC.

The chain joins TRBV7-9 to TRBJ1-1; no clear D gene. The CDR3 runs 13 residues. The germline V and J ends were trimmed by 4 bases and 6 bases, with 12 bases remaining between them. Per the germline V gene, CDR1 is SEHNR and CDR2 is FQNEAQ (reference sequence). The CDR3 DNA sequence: TGTGCCAGCAGCTCGCCTTTGGTGGCTGAAGCTTTCTTT. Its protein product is CASSSPLVAEAFF.

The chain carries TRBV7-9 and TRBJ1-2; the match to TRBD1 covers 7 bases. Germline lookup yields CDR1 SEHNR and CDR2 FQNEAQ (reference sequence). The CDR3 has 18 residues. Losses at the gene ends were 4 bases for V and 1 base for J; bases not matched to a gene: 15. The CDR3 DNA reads TGTGCCAGCAGCTCCCTCAGGGGGGCGACAGGGTATAACTATGGCTACACCTTC. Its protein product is CASSSLRGATGYNYGYTF.

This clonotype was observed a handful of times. CDR3 protein: CASSKGQGHTGELFF. The CDR3 bases are TGCGCCAGCAGCAAGGGACAGGGGCACACCGGGGAGCTGTTTTTT. This chain uses TRBV4-1 with TRBJ2-2, with 10 bases identical to TRBD1. The germline V gene has CDR1 MGHRA and CDR2 YSYEKL. The CDR3 spans 15 residues. V lost 5 bases to trimming and J lost 3 bases; unmatched junction nucleotides: 3.